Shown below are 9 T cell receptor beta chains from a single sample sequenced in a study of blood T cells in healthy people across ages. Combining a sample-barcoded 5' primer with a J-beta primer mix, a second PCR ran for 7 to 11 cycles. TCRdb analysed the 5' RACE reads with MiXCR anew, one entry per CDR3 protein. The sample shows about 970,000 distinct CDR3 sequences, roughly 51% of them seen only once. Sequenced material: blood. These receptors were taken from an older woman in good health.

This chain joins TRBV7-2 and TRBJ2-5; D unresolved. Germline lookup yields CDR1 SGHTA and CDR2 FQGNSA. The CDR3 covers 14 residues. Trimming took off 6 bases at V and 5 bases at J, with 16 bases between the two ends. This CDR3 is CASRSTRTAETQYF. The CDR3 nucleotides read TGTGCCAGCAGATCGACCAGGACCGCGGAGACCCAGTACTTC.

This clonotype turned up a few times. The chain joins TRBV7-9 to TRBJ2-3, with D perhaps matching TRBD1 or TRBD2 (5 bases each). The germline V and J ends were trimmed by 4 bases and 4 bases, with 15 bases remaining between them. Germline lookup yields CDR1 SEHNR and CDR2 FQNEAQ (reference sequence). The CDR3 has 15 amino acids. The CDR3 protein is CASSSAGAVADTQYF. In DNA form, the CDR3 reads TGTGCCAGCAGCTCGGCCGGGGCGGTGGCAGATACGCAGTATTTT.

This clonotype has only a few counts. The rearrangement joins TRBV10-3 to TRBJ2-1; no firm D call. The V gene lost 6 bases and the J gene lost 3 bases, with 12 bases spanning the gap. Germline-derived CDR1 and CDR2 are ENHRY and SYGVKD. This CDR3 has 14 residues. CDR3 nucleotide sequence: TGTGCCATCAGACCGTCCACTAACTACAATGAGCAGTTCTTC. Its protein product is CAIRPSTNYNEQFF.

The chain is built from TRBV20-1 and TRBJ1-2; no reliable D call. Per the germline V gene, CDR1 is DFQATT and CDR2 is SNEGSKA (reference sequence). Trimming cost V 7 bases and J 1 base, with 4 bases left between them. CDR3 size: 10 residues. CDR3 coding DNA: TGCAGTGGAAGTAACTATGGCTACACCTTC. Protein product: CSGSNYGYTF.

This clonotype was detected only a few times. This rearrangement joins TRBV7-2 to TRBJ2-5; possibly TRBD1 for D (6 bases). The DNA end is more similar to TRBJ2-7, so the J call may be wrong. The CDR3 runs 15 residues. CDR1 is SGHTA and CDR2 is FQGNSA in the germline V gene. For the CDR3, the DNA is TGTGCCAGCAGCTTGCCCCCGACAGGTACTTACGAGCAGTACTTC. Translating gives CASSLPPTGTYEQYF.

For the CDR3, the DNA is TGCGCCAGCAGCTTGAGGACTAGCGGGAGTTACCACGAGCAGTACTTC. This gives the protein CASSLRTSGSYHEQYF. The chain uses TRBV5-1 and TRBJ2-7; the match to TRBD2 covers 13 bases. CDR1 is SGHRS, CDR2 YFSETQ, per germline. Trimming at V came to 1 base and at J to 5 bases, leaving 6 bases not matched to a gene. This CDR3 spans 16 amino acids. Looking up the rest from reference TRBV5-1 and TRBJ2-7 gives the full variable domain: KAGVTQTPRYLIKTRGQQVTLSCSPISGHRSVSWYQQTPGQGLQFLFEYFSETQRNKGNFPGRFSGRQFSNSRSEMNVSTLELGDSALYLCASSLRTSGSYHEQYFGPGTRLTVT.

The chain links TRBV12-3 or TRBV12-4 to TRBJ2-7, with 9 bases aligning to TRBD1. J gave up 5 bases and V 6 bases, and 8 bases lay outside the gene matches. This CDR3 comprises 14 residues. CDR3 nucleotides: TGTGCCAGCAGGCGGACAGGGGAGAGCCACGAGCAGTACTTC. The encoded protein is CASRRTGESHEQYF.

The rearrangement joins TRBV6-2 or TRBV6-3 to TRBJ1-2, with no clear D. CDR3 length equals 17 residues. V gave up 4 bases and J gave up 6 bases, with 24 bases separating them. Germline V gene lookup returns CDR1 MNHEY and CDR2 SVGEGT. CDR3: CASSSNHEASNRNGYTF. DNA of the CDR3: TGTGCCAGCAGTTCGAACCACGAGGCGTCCAATAGGAATGGCTACACCTTC.

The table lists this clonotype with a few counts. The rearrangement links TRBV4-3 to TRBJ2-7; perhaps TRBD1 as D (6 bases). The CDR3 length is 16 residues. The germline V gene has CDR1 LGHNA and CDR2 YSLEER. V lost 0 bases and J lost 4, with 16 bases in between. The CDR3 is CASSQERSGAYYEQYF. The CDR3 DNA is TGCGCCAGCAGCCAAGAGCGTTCAGGGGCTTATTACGAGCAGTACTTC.